The clone carrying this T cell receptor (beta chain) has ten or more counts. What it recognizes is unknown. The data are from a study of response to subunit inactivated influenza vaccine. Notes on the study in general: Only a handful of new T cells, the authors suggested, are recruited with each seasonal influenza vaccination.

TCRdb independently ran MiXCR on the RT-PCR reads; one entry per CDR3 protein. The sample lists over 400,000 distinct CDR3 sequences, around 9.9% occurring once. The CDR3 extends over 15 amino acids. Germline loops: CDR1 SGHVS, CDR2 FQNEAQ. V dropped 6 bases and J dropped 8; count of bases not matched to a gene: 9. V and J are TRBV7-8 and TRBJ2-1; 11 bases are shared with TRBD2. Sequences were derived from PBMCs from blood, sampled roughly 45 days after vaccination. This sequence was found in a man aged 45 to 65 who received an inactivated influenza vaccine. The CDR3 here is CASRTGTSGSYEQFF. The CDR3 bases are TGTGCCAGCAGAACCGGGACTAGCGGCTCATATGAGCAGTTCTTC.